The rows below give T cell receptor beta chains drawn from one sample of a study of beta chain features in type 1 diabetes. TCRdb's table, derived via immunoSEQ multiplex PCR, lists solely in-frame clones and lacks some. Of 160,000 or so clones listed, around 9.7% were seen once; the top ten hold roughly 0.72%. Sequenced material: central memory CD4+ T cells from blood. These receptors originate from a woman in her twenties or thirties with type 1 diabetes. Each CDR3 is given with its conserved first and last residue. D genes are given only for firm matches. Not all rows give a size; the values are once, few, many and, for expanded clones, a class.

TRBJ2-6	few	TRBV28	NA	TGTGCCAGCAGTTTTTACAGGGCCGGGGCCAACGTCCTGACTTTC	CASSFYRAGANVLTF
TRBJ1-5	NA	TRBV15	NA	TGTGCCACCAGCAGCGGGGGGCGGCCCCAGCATTTT	CATSSGGRPQHF
TRBJ1-1	few	TRBV11-2	NA	TGTGCCAGCAGCCGACAGATACGGAACACTGAAGCTTTCTTT	CASSRQIRNTEAFF
TRBJ1-1	NA	TRBV5-1	NA	TGCGCCAGCAGCTTAGCGGACGGGTTAGCTGAAGCTTTCTTT	CASSLADGLAEAFF
TRBJ2-7	few	TRBV29-1	TRBD1	TGCAGCGTTCCAGGACAGGGGTCCTACGAGCAGTACTTC	CSVPGQGSYEQYF
TRBJ1-4	many	TRBV7-9	NA	TGTGCCAGCAGCTTAAGGGGTGCGGGACTAGCTGAAAAACTGTTTTTT	CASSLRGAGLAEKLFF
TRBJ2-3	few	TRBV6-6	NA	TGTGCCAGCAGCCTAGACGGATATCTTAGCACAGATACGCAGTATTTT	CASSLDGYLSTDTQYF
TRBJ1-5	few	TRBV6-6	NA	TGTGCCAGCAACAGGGAGGGTCAGCCCCAGCATTTT	CASNREGQPQHF
TRBJ2-6	NA	TRBV6-1	TRBD1	TGTGCCAGCGGAACAGGGGCTGGGGCCAACGTCCTGACTTTC	CASGTGAGANVLTF
TRBJ1-2	few	TRBV30	NA	TGTGCCTGGAGTGGCCGGTTAGAAATAAACTATGGCTACACCTTC	CAWSGRLEINYGYTF
TRBJ2-3	few	TRBV29-1	NA	TGCAGCGTTTTATCTAGCGCTGGAGAAGATACGCAGTATTTT	CSVLSSAGEDTQYF
TRBJ2-1	NA	TRBV5-4	NA	TGTGCCAGCAGTCTTAGCGGCGATGAGCAGTTCTTC	CASSLSGDEQFF
TRBJ2-3	NA	TRBV7-3	TRBD2	TGTGCCAGCAGCTTAACCAGCCTAGCGGGAGGGCCATATACGCAGTATTTT	CASSLTSLAGGPYTQYF
TRBJ2-1	NA	TRBV6-6	NA	TGTGCCAGCAGTTTGGCCTCTAGCTCCTACAATGAGCAGTTCTTC	CASSLASSSYNEQFF
TRBJ1-1	NA	TRBV2	NA	TGTGCCAGCAGTGTGAACAGGGAAGAGGCTGAAGCTTTCTTT	CASSVNREEAEAFF
TRBJ2-4	NA	TRBV6-1	TRBD2	TGTGCCAGCAGTGACCTAGGACTAGCGGGAGGGGGGGCCAAAAACATTCAGTACTTC	CASSDLGLAGGGAKNIQYF
TRBJ2-1	NA	TRBV5-1	NA	TGCGCCACTAGGGAACAGGACTCCTACAATGAGCAGTTCTTC	CATREQDSYNEQFF
TRBJ2-1	few	TRBV30	TRBD2	TGTGCCTGGAGTTGGGGACTAGCAGGGAATGAGCAGTTCTTC	CAWSWGLAGNEQFF
TRBJ2-1	NA	TRBV14	TRBD2	TGTGCCAGCAGCCAAGCTGGGGGGGGTAACTACAATGAGCAGTTCTTC	CASSQAGGGNYNEQFF
TRBJ2-6	few	TRBV7-9	NA	TGTGCCAGCAGCTTAGAAGACGGACAAGGCTTCTCTGGGGCCAACGTCCTGACTTTC	CASSLEDGQGFSGANVLTF
TRBJ2-1	few	TRBV30	TRBD2	TGTGCCTGGAGTGGCAGCGGGAGATCAGTCAAGCAGTTCTTC	CAWSGSGRSVKQFF
TRBJ2-3	NA	TRBV2	TRBD2	TGTGCCAGCAGTGAAAGAAGCGGGAGTGAGGTAGATACGCAGTATTTT	CASSERSGSEVDTQYF
TRBJ2-1	few	TRBV2	TRBD2	TGTGCCAGCAGTGGTTCGCTAGCGGAGAGCTCCTACAATGAGCAGTTCTTC	CASSGSLAESSYNEQFF
TRBJ1-2	few	TRBV4-3	NA	TGCGCCAGCAGCCAACCCTCCGCGGGGCAGCCTGGCTACACCTTC	CASSQPSAGQPGYTF
TRBJ1-4	NA	TRBV6-5	TRBD1	TGTGCCAGCAGATCTACAGGGGATGAAAAACTGTTTTTT	CASRSTGDEKLFF
TRBJ2-6	NA	TRBV4-2	NA	TGTGCCAGCAGCGTAGCGGGGGCCAACGTCCTGACTTTC	CASSVAGANVLTF
TRBJ1-1	NA	TRBV5-1	NA	TGCGCCAGCAGCTTGGCGGAGGGGCGCGAAGCTTTCTTT	CASSLAEGREAFF
TRBJ1-3	NA	TRBV29-1	TRBD1	TGCAGCGCAAGGGGGCTTGGAAACACCATATATTTT	CSARGLGNTIYF
TRBJ2-7	few	TRBV5-6	NA	TGTGCCAGCAGCCCCCAGCGGGCGGTCTACGAGCAGTACTTC	CASSPQRAVYEQYF
TRBJ2-7	few	TRBV11-2	NA	TGTGCCAGCAGCCCCCGACAGTCCTACGAGCAGTACTTC	CASSPRQSYEQYF
TRBJ1-1	NA	TRBV18	NA	TGTGCCAGCTCACCTGGCCTGAACACTGAAGCTTTCTTT	CASSPGLNTEAFF
TRBJ1-2	NA	TRBV29-1	NA	TGCAGCGTTGAGGGAGGTCAGGAGGGAGAGCGGTATGGCTACACCTTC	CSVEGGQEGERYGYTF
TRBJ2-7	few	TRBV30	TRBD2	TGTGCCTGGAGCCATAGCGGGAGGCCGGAGGACGAGCAGTACTTC	CAWSHSGRPEDEQYF
TRBJ1-4	NA	TRBV5-1	TRBD1	TGCGCCAGCCATCCTACCGGGACAGGGCATGAAAAACTGTTTTTT	CASHPTGTGHEKLFF
TRBJ2-1	few	TRBV6-5	TRBD2	TGTGCCAGCAGTAATAGCGGGAACTCCTACAATGAGCAGTTCTTC	CASSNSGNSYNEQFF
TRBJ2-3	NA	TRBV5-1	TRBD2	TGCGCCAGCAGCCCAACTAGCGGAAGCACAGATACGCAGTATTTT	CASSPTSGSTDTQYF
TRBJ2-1	many	TRBV5-1	TRBD2	TGCGCCAGCAGAAGGGGACTAGCCGAGAATGAGCAGTTCTTC	CASRRGLAENEQFF